These T cell receptor beta chains were read from a single sample in a study of Graves' ophthalmopathy and Graves' hyperthyroidism. MiXCR was run by TCRdb on the multiplex PCR reads, yielding one entry per CDR3 protein. Of approximately 380,000 distinct CDR3 sequences detected, more than 20% appear once; the ten largest clones hold approximately 3.2%. Sequenced sample: peripheral blood. The source is a woman younger than 35 with stable Graves' hyperthyroidism. Each CDR3 is given with its conserved first and last residue. The order of the fields is J gene, clone size, D gene, V gene, CDR3 protein, CDR3 DNA. D genes are given only for firm matches. Rows may omit the clone size; those that give it use once, few, many or a size class.

>TRBJ2-7|many|.|TRBV7-2
CASSLRGYEQYF
TGTGCCAGCAGTTTGAGGGGTTACGAGCAGTACTTC
>TRBJ2-7|many|.|TRBV18
CASSPPGTPYEQYF
TGTGCCAGCTCACCACCGGGCACCCCCTACGAGCAGTACTTC
>TRBJ2-3|many|.|TRBV11-3
CASSANREDTQYF
TGTGCCAGCAGCGCCAACAGGGAAGATACGCAGTATTTT
>TRBJ1-5|.|.|TRBV12-3/TRBV12-4
CASSLRGNSNQPQHF
TGTGCCAGCAGTTTAAGGGGGAATAGCAATCAGCCCCAGCATTTT
>TRBJ1-5|.|.|TRBV12-3/TRBV12-4
CASSPQGVEQPQHF
TGTGCCAGCAGTCCACAGGGAGTAGAGCAGCCCCAGCATTTT
>TRBJ1-2|many|.|TRBV28
CASSSLLRYTF
TGTGCCAGCAGTTCTCTCTTGCGCTACACCTTC
>TRBJ1-5|.|.|TRBV6-1
CASRRDYNQPQHF
TGTGCCAGCAGGAGGGATTACAATCAGCCCCAGCATTTT
>TRBJ1-3|many|.|TRBV6-1
CASNDGASGNTIYF
TGTGCCAGCAACGACGGGGCTTCCGGAAACACCATATATTTT
>TRBJ2-5|.|TRBD2|TRBV28
CASSSIAGGYQETQYF
TGTGCCAGCAGTTCAATAGCGGGAGGGTACCAAGAGACCCAGTACTTC
>TRBJ1-6|many|.|TRBV7-2
CASSPREGLISPLHF
TGTGCCAGCAGCCCTCGGGAGGGACTCATTTCACCCCTCCACTTT
>TRBJ1-2|.|.|TRBV11-2
CASSFQLDSPRRYTF
TGTGCCAGCAGCTTCCAACTCGACAGCCCTCGGCGCTACACCTTC
>TRBJ1-1|many|.|TRBV20-1
CSARIVAWGLNTEAFF
TGCAGTGCTAGGATAGTGGCCTGGGGCCTGAACACTGAAGCTTTCTTT
>TRBJ2-3|few|TRBD2|TRBV20-1
CSARALAFATDTQYF
TGCAGTGCTAGGGCACTAGCGTTTGCTACAGATACGCAGTATTTT
>TRBJ2-7|.|.|TRBV7-6
CASSSRPVGEQYF
TGTGCCAGCAGCTCCCGCCCGGTCGGGGAGCAGTACTTC
>TRBJ2-7|.|.|TRBV11-2
CASSFRPHLQPYDQYF
TGTGCCAGCAGCTTCCGCCCTCATTTACAACCCTACGATCAGTACTTC
>TRBJ1-5|.|TRBD1|TRBV6-5
CASSSARGQGNQPQHF
TGTGCCAGCAGTTCCGCAAGAGGACAGGGGAATCAGCCCCAGCATTTT
>TRBJ2-5|many|.|TRBV2
CASSAGEIGETQYF
TGTGCCAGCAGTGCCGGAGAAATCGGGGAGACCCAGTACTTC
>TRBJ1-1|many|.|TRBV7-9
CASSSNGRTEAFF
TGTGCCAGCAGCTCGAACGGGCGCACTGAAGCTTTCTTT
>TRBJ2-4|.|TRBD2|TRBV14
CASSQFRVAGIKYF
TGTGCCAGCAGCCAATTCCGGGTAGCGGGGATTAAGTACTTC
>TRBJ1-6|many|.|TRBV6-5
CASSYSRGRALHF
TGTGCCAGCAGTTACTCGCGGGGTAGAGCCCTCCACTTT
>TRBJ1-5|many|.|TRBV6-1
CASSGSGFGNQPQHF
TGTGCCAGCAGTGGTTCGGGGTTTGGCAATCAGCCCCAGCATTTT
>TRBJ2-7|many|TRBD2|TRBV11-2
CASSLDPERESSYEQYF
TGTGCCAGCAGCTTAGATCCAGAGCGGGAGAGCTCCTACGAGCAGTACTTC
>TRBJ1-1|.|.|TRBV3-1
CASSQSGGGDEAFF
TGTGCCAGCAGCCAAAGCGGCGGAGGGGATGAAGCTTTCTTT
>TRBJ2-7|many|.|TRBV5-1
CASSSGNSYEQYF
TGCGCCAGCAGCTCAGGGAACTCCTACGAGCAGTACTTC
>TRBJ2-7|many|.|TRBV6-5
CASSYEGTAQEQYF
TGTGCCAGCAGTTACGAAGGGACTGCCCAAGAGCAGTACTTC
>TRBJ2-5|many|TRBD1|TRBV30
CAWSVGGTETQYF
TGTGCCTGGAGTGTAGGGGGCACGGAGACCCAGTACTTC
>TRBJ1-2|.|.|TRBV20-1
CSAKVGLGGYTF
TGCAGTGCAAAAGTCGGATTAGGAGGCTACACCTTC
>TRBJ2-7|many|.|TRBV6-2/TRBV6-3
CASSYSAANYEQYF
TGTGCCAGCAGTTACTCGGCGGCCAACTACGAGCAGTACTTC
>TRBJ1-5|many|TRBD1|TRBV6-1
CASSEAATRGSQPQHF
TGTGCCAGCAGTGAAGCGGCAACCAGGGGGTCCCAGCCCCAGCATTTT
>TRBJ1-5|many|.|TRBV27
CASSLGGAINQPQHF
TGTGCCAGCAGTTTAGGAGGGGCCATCAATCAGCCCCAGCATTTT
>TRBJ1-2|.|.|TRBV27
CASGWENYGYTF
TGTGCCAGCGGTTGGGAGAACTATGGCTACACCTTC
>TRBJ1-2|few|.|TRBV6-1
CASSVEGFYGYTF
TGTGCCAGCAGTGTCGAAGGGTTCTATGGCTACACCTTC
>TRBJ2-5|many|.|TRBV6-5
CASSYSWGEETQYF
TGTGCCAGCAGTTACTCCTGGGGGGAAGAGACCCAGTACTTC
>TRBJ2-1|once|.|TRBV6-1
CASSDAGYSEQFF
TGTGCCAGCAGTGACGCGGGGTACAGTGAGCAGTTCTTC
>TRBJ1-1|many|.|TRBV30
CAWKAGENTEAFF
TGTGCCTGGAAAGCAGGGGAGAACACTGAAGCTTTCTTT
>TRBJ1-6|many|.|TRBV2
CASSREFSPLHF
TGTGCCAGCAGTCGGGAGTTTTCACCCCTCCACTTT
>TRBJ2-7|many|.|TRBV18
CASSPVRVDYEQYF
TGTGCCAGCTCACCAGTGAGGGTGGACTACGAGCAGTACTTC
>TRBJ1-2|.|TRBD1|TRBV29-1
CSVDEGALGGYTF
TGCAGCGTTGACGAGGGGGCGTTGGGTGGCTACACCTTC
>TRBJ1-5|many|TRBD1|TRBV6-1
CASSEGQGQPQHF
TGTGCCAGCAGTGAGGGACAGGGCCAGCCCCAGCATTTT
>TRBJ1-3|many|TRBD1|TRBV10-1
CASSQDRVGNTIYF
TGCGCCAGCAGCCAGGACAGGGTTGGAAACACCATATATTTT
>TRBJ2-2|many|TRBD2|TRBV30
CAWARWREVVVGTGELFF
TGTGCCTGGGCTCGATGGCGGGAGGTAGTGGTCGGGACCGGGGAGCTGTTTTTT
>TRBJ1-1|many|.|TRBV12-3/TRBV12-4
CASSPGTPNTEAFF
TGTGCCAGCAGTCCCGGGACACCGAACACTGAAGCTTTCTTT
>TRBJ1-1|.|.|TRBV12-3/TRBV12-4
CASGLGQNTEAFF
TGTGCCAGTGGTCTGGGCCAGAACACTGAAGCTTTCTTT
>TRBJ2-5|.|TRBD1|TRBV12-3/TRBV12-4
CASSSTGGDETQYF
TGTGCCAGCAGTTCCACAGGGGGCGACGAGACCCAGTACTTC
>TRBJ2-4|.|.|TRBV9
CASSRDHPNEKFF
TGTGCCAGCAGCCGCGACCATCCGAATGAGAAGTTCTTC
>TRBJ1-1|.|.|TRBV6-2/TRBV6-3
CASREGSGGRSYTEAFF
TGTGCCAGCAGGGAGGGGTCGGGGGGCAGGTCGTACACTGAAGCTTTCTTT
>TRBJ2-7|many|.|TRBV30
CAWSAGSLRSYEQYF
TGTGCCTGGAGCGCGGGTTCATTAAGGTCCTACGAGCAGTACTTC
>TRBJ2-2|many|.|TRBV12-3/TRBV12-4
CASSPNRYTGELFF
TGTGCCAGCAGCCCAAATCGGTACACCGGGGAGCTGTTTTTT
>TRBJ1-1|many|.|TRBV28
CASTLGQNTEAFF
TGTGCCAGCACCCTGGGACAGAACACTGAAGCTTTCTTT
>TRBJ2-7|.|.|TRBV6-2/TRBV6-3
CASSKPSYEQYF
TGTGCCAGCTCGAAACCCTCCTACGAGCAGTACTTC
>TRBJ1-2|.|.|TRBV6-1
CASKVQDYGYTF
TGTGCCAGCAAGGTACAGGACTATGGCTACACCTTC
>TRBJ1-2|many|TRBD1|TRBV12-3/TRBV12-4
CASSSPTGDCTF
TGTGCCAGCAGTTCCCCGACAGGGGATTGCACCTTC
>TRBJ2-2|.|.|TRBV29-1
CSVDGSASDGGGELCF
TGCAGCGTTGACGGGTCGGCCTCTGATGGTGGCGGGGAACTGTGTTTT
>TRBJ2-5|.|.|TRBV6-2/TRBV6-3
CASTSVGNQYF
TGTGCCAGCACCTCTGTTGGAAACCAGTACTTC